These T cell receptor beta chains were read from a single sample in a study of cytomegalovirus exposure and HLA in healthy donors. Assay used: immunoSEQ multiplex PCR; TCRdb lists only in-frame clones, some missing. The sample gives approximately 300,000 clones, about nine tenths of which show up once; 0.75% to 0.85% is in the top ten. Sample: PBMCs. These receptors were collected from a woman aged 18-29 years in good health and CMV-seronegative. Both conserved end residues are part of each CDR3. The D gene is left open where the match is weak. Size is stated for part of the rows, as once, few or many counts, or as a class when the clone is expanded.

abundance	v_gene	j_gene	d_gene	CDR3aa	CDR3nt
NA	TRBV4-3	TRBJ2-5	NA	CASAPQGGGETQYF	TGCGCCAGCGCCCCGCAGGGGGGCGGAGAGACCCAGTACTTC
NA	TRBV13	TRBJ2-7	NA	CASSFASYEQYF	TGTGCCAGCAGCTTCGCGAGTTACGAGCAGTACTTC
many	TRBV5-6	TRBJ2-7	TRBD2	CASSFRASGAYEQYF	TGTGCCAGCAGCTTTAGGGCTAGCGGAGCCTACGAGCAGTACTTC
NA	TRBV28	TRBJ1-5	NA	CASSPGFDQPQHF	TGTGCCAGCAGTCCCGGGTTCGATCAGCCCCAGCATTTT
NA	TRBV27	TRBJ2-3	TRBD2	CASSPGGGLSGTQYF	TGTGCCAGCAGCCCCGGCGGGGGGTTGAGTGGTACGCAGTATTTT
NA	TRBV6-6	TRBJ2-1	NA	CASSYEPSSYNEQFF	TGTGCCAGCAGTTACGAACCGAGCTCCTACAATGAGCAGTTCTTC
NA	TRBV5-1	TRBJ2-3	NA	CASSYRPPGDTDTQYF	TGCGCCAGCAGCTACCGCCCCCCCGGAGATACAGATACGCAGTATTTT
NA	TRBV5-1	TRBJ1-4	TRBD1	CASSGTVNEKLFF	TGCGCCAGCAGCGGGACAGTTAATGAAAAACTGTTTTTT
NA	TRBV30	TRBJ2-7	NA	CAWSERRGGFLSYEQYF	TGTGCCTGGAGTGAAAGGAGGGGGGGGTTCCTTTCCTACGAGCAGTACTTC
NA	TRBV6-5	TRBJ2-7	TRBD2	CASSSLAGVGEQYF	TGTGCCAGCAGTTCTTTAGCGGGAGTGGGTGAGCAGTACTTC
NA	TRBV6-6	TRBJ1-5	NA	CASSYQAGGGQPQHF	TGTGCCAGCAGTTACCAGGCGGGGGGGGGTCAGCCCCAGCATTTT
NA	TRBV9	TRBJ2-1	NA	CASSVDGTSSSYNEQFF	TGTGCCAGCAGCGTAGATGGAACTAGCAGCAGTTACAATGAGCAGTTCTTC
NA	TRBV7-2	TRBJ2-7	NA	CASRADSGPNEQYF	TGTGCCAGCAGGGCGGATAGCGGCCCCAACGAGCAGTACTTC
NA	TRBV14	TRBJ2-2	TRBD1	CASSSFKGTALNTGELFF	TGTGCCAGCAGCTCGTTCAAGGGGACAGCCCTGAACACCGGGGAGCTGTTTTTT
few	TRBV7-2	TRBJ2-7	TRBD2	CASARVAGVGSYEQYF	TGTGCCAGCGCCCGTGTAGCGGGAGTAGGGTCCTACGAGCAGTACTTC
NA	TRBV7-2	TRBJ2-7	TRBD2	CASSLSASGSYEQYF	TGTGCCAGCAGCTTATCGGCTAGCGGCTCCTACGAGCAGTACTTC
NA	TRBV4-1	TRBJ2-1	TRBD2	CASSQDGTRMNEQFF	TGCGCCAGCAGCCAAGACGGGACTAGAATGAATGAGCAGTTCTTC
NA	TRBV18	TRBJ2-6	TRBD1	CASSTYDRAPGSGANVLTF	TGTGCCAGCTCAACCTATGACAGGGCCCCAGGCTCTGGGGCCAACGTCCTGACTTTC
NA	TRBV4-1	TRBJ1-4	NA	CASSQPAGEKLFF	TGCGCCAGCAGCCAACCAGCGGGTGAAAAACTGTTTTTT
NA	TRBV5-1	TRBJ2-3	TRBD2	CASSLSGKSTDTQYF	TGCGCCAGCAGCCTTAGCGGGAAGAGCACAGATACGCAGTATTTT
NA	TRBV5-6	TRBJ2-6	NA	CASSLGLRANSGANVLTF	TGTGCCAGCAGCTTGGGTCTCAGGGCTAACTCTGGGGCCAACGTCCTGACTTTC
NA	TRBV7-7	TRBJ2-2	NA	CASSQDPGSRTGELFF	TGTGCCAGCAGCCAGGATCCGGGGTCTCGGACCGGGGAGCTGTTTTTT
NA	TRBV5-1	TRBJ1-1	NA	CASSLDMNTEAFF	TGCGCCAGCAGCTTGGACATGAACACTGAAGCTTTCTTT
NA	TRBV2	TRBJ1-4	NA	CASRPDSYYEKLFF	TGTGCCAGCAGACCCGACAGTTACTATGAAAAACTGTTTTTT
few	TRBV30	TRBJ2-7	TRBD1	CAWSPLAGQGTPRMYF	TGTGCCTGGAGCCCCCTCGCCGGACAGGGGACCCCACGGATGTACTTC
NA	TRBV7-9	TRBJ2-3	TRBD2	CASSPYALAGGDTQYF	TGTGCCAGCAGCCCTTACGCACTAGCGGGAGGAGATACGCAGTATTTT
once	TRBV27	TRBJ2-5	NA	CASSPNTETQYF	TGTGCCAGCAGTCCTAATACAGAGACCCAGTACTTC
once	TRBV5-1	TRBJ2-3	TRBD2	CASSLIGLAGSLTDTQYF	TGCGCCAGCAGCTTGATCGGACTAGCGGGATCCCTCACAGATACGCAGTATTTT
NA	TRBV18	TRBJ2-2	NA	CASSPLGPNTGELFF	TGTGCCAGCTCACCACTCGGTCCGAACACCGGGGAGCTGTTTTTT
NA	TRBV27	TRBJ2-7	NA	CASRPPRTGGRTEQYF	TGTGCCAGCAGACCTCCGCGGACGGGTGGGAGGACCGAGCAGTACTTC
NA	TRBV19	TRBJ1-5	NA	CASSWAVNNQPQHF	TGTGCCAGTAGTTGGGCAGTAAACAATCAGCCCCAGCATTTT
once	TRBV4-2	TRBJ2-7	NA	CASSPELAGPYEQYF	TGTGCCAGCAGCCCCGAGTTGGCAGGGCCCTACGAGCAGTACTTC
NA	TRBV27	TRBJ2-7	NA	CASSPLSAGIYEQYF	TGTGCCAGCAGTCCTTTATCGGCAGGAATCTACGAGCAGTACTTC
NA	TRBV7-8	TRBJ2-7	TRBD1	CASSALAGTGSSYEQYF	TGTGCCAGCAGCGCCCTGGCCGGGACAGGAAGCTCCTACGAGCAGTACTTC
NA	TRBV6-5	TRBJ2-7	TRBD1	CASSYSGQGYEQYF	TGTGCCAGCAGTTACTCGGGACAGGGCTACGAGCAGTACTTC
NA	TRBV9	TRBJ2-7	TRBD1	CASSVGGQAYEQYF	TGTGCCAGCAGCGTAGGAGGACAGGCCTACGAGCAGTACTTC
once	TRBV7-9	TRBJ2-5	TRBD2	CASSLILAGYQETQYF	TGTGCCAGCAGCTTAATTCTAGCGGGGTACCAAGAGACCCAGTACTTC
NA	TRBV9	TRBJ2-1	TRBD1	CASSVSGTGGWSEQFF	TGTGCCAGCAGCGTTTCCGGGACAGGGGGCTGGAGTGAGCAGTTCTTC
NA	TRBV9	TRBJ1-5	TRBD1	CASSPQGVVGQPQHF	TGTGCCAGCAGCCCACAGGGGGTAGTCGGGCAGCCCCAGCATTTT
NA	TRBV2	TRBJ2-2	TRBD2	CASSESLAGIMGELFF	TGTGCCAGCAGTGAAAGTCTAGCGGGGATAATGGGGGAGCTGTTTTTT
NA	TRBV4-2	TRBJ1-2	NA	CASSQVSANYGYTF	TGTGCCAGCAGCCAAGTCTCGGCTAACTATGGCTACACCTTC
NA	TRBV6-1	TRBJ2-1	TRBD2	CASTPVAGGGNEQFF	TGTGCCAGTACACCCGTAGCGGGAGGCGGGAATGAGCAGTTCTTC
NA	TRBV28	TRBJ1-3	TRBD1	CASSPSGQRLGNTIYF	TGTGCCAGCAGTCCTTCGGGACAGAGACTTGGAAACACCATATATTTT
NA	TRBV19	TRBJ2-5	NA	CASSMGTKETQYF	TGTGCCAGTAGTATGGGTACTAAAGAGACCCAGTACTTC
NA	TRBV5-1	TRBJ2-3	NA	CASSLAGWPSTDTQYF	TGCGCCAGCAGCTTGGCGGGGTGGCCGAGCACAGATACGCAGTATTTT
few	TRBV7-6	TRBJ2-7	TRBD2	CASSLGTSGTYEQYF	TGTGCCAGCAGCTTAGGGACTAGCGGGACCTACGAGCAGTACTTC
NA	TRBV7-3	TRBJ1-3	NA	CASRTRGPYSGNTIYF	TGTGCCAGCAGAACCAGGGGACCCTACTCTGGAAACACCATATATTTT
NA	TRBV27	TRBJ2-1	NA	CASSLGLGPGVYNEQFF	TGTGCCAGCAGTTTAGGTCTCGGCCCGGGAGTTTACAATGAGCAGTTCTTC